A selection of T cell receptor beta chains follows, all from one sample in a study of T cells in Graves' hyperthyroidism and ophthalmopathy. TCRdb redid the calling of the multiplex PCR reads with MiXCR, one entry per CDR3 protein. Here the sample spans roughly 840,000 distinct CDR3 sequences, approximately 40% being singletons. Input material: blood. Source of these receptors: a young man with Graves' hyperthyroidism. CDR3s leave out the opening cysteine and the closing phenylalanine or tryptophan. Each record gives: clone size, J gene, CDR3 length, V gene, CDR3 protein. Where a row states a size, it is once, few, many or the class of an expanded clone; other rows omit it.

clone_size: -; j_call: TRBJ1-6; cdr3_length: 11; v_call: TRBV5-6; cdr3_aa: ASTEWGNSPLH
clone_size: few; j_call: TRBJ2-2; cdr3_length: 15; v_call: TRBV11-3; cdr3_aa: ASSLGYGEKHTGELF
clone_size: -; j_call: TRBJ1-1; cdr3_length: 11; v_call: TRBV19; cdr3_aa: ASSKFRQAEAF
clone_size: -; j_call: TRBJ1-1; cdr3_length: 15; v_call: TRBV9; cdr3_aa: ASSPDQDKGLNTEAF
clone_size: -; j_call: TRBJ2-7; cdr3_length: 12; v_call: TRBV24-1; cdr3_aa: ATSDEGHSYEQY
clone_size: many; j_call: TRBJ2-7; cdr3_length: 14; v_call: TRBV19; cdr3_aa: ASSPRRLAGGHEQY
clone_size: -; j_call: TRBJ2-7; cdr3_length: 11; v_call: TRBV20-1; cdr3_aa: SAQAGAAYEQY
clone_size: many; j_call: TRBJ2-7; cdr3_length: 11; v_call: TRBV25-1; cdr3_aa: ASSDPGPYEQY
clone_size: -; j_call: TRBJ1-5; cdr3_length: 15; v_call: TRBV7-9; cdr3_aa: ASSLDRQGRKDQPQH
clone_size: many; j_call: TRBJ2-5; cdr3_length: 12; v_call: TRBV7-9; cdr3_aa: ASSFTEGYETQY
clone_size: -; j_call: TRBJ1-2; cdr3_length: 13; v_call: TRBV4-1; cdr3_aa: ASSREDRVNYGYT
clone_size: many; j_call: TRBJ2-5; cdr3_length: 11; v_call: TRBV29-1; cdr3_aa: SVEVGGGETQY
clone_size: many; j_call: TRBJ1-4; cdr3_length: 14; v_call: TRBV15; cdr3_aa: ATSRDQTGGNEKLF
clone_size: -; j_call: TRBJ2-7; cdr3_length: 12; v_call: TRBV13; cdr3_aa: ASSFGTTPYEQY
clone_size: many; j_call: TRBJ1-4; cdr3_length: 12; v_call: TRBV9; cdr3_aa: ASSVEGTEEKLF
clone_size: many; j_call: TRBJ1-1; cdr3_length: 10; v_call: TRBV19; cdr3_aa: ASIAGATEAF
clone_size: -; j_call: TRBJ2-7; cdr3_length: 13; v_call: TRBV7-9; cdr3_aa: ASSPTDRVPGEQY
clone_size: many; j_call: TRBJ1-5; cdr3_length: 14; v_call: TRBV15; cdr3_aa: ATSRDTGEANQPQH
clone_size: -; j_call: TRBJ1-2; cdr3_length: 9; v_call: TRBV2; cdr3_aa: ATKMGVGYT
clone_size: once; j_call: TRBJ1-2; cdr3_length: 11; v_call: TRBV20-1; cdr3_aa: SARDSAFPGYT
clone_size: many; j_call: TRBJ1-2; cdr3_length: 9; v_call: TRBV20-1; cdr3_aa: SAQGYYGYT
clone_size: many; j_call: TRBJ1-6; cdr3_length: 11; v_call: TRBV9; cdr3_aa: ASSPRLDSPLH
clone_size: -; j_call: TRBJ1-5; cdr3_length: 13; v_call: TRBV7-2; cdr3_aa: ASSLAWGLGQPQH
clone_size: few; j_call: TRBJ2-7; cdr3_length: 10; v_call: TRBV6-5; cdr3_aa: ASSYGESEQY
clone_size: once; j_call: TRBJ1-6; cdr3_length: 13; v_call: TRBV25-1; cdr3_aa: ASGLESGRNSPLH
clone_size: -; j_call: TRBJ2-7; cdr3_length: 12; v_call: TRBV9; cdr3_aa: ASSTGGPNHEQY
clone_size: -; j_call: TRBJ1-2; cdr3_length: 12; v_call: TRBV7-8; cdr3_aa: ASSFYRGRGGYT
clone_size: -; j_call: TRBJ2-7; cdr3_length: 10; v_call: TRBV7-9; cdr3_aa: ASSPRVYEQY
clone_size: few; j_call: TRBJ1-3; cdr3_length: 13; v_call: TRBV29-1; cdr3_aa: SVVDWGESGNTIY
clone_size: few; j_call: TRBJ1-3; cdr3_length: 12; v_call: TRBV19; cdr3_aa: ASSISISGNTIY
clone_size: many; j_call: TRBJ2-5; cdr3_length: 12; v_call: TRBV7-6; cdr3_aa: ASMGGGAGETQY
clone_size: -; j_call: TRBJ1-5; cdr3_length: 12; v_call: TRBV2; cdr3_aa: ASGGLGGYQPQH
clone_size: -; j_call: TRBJ2-2; cdr3_length: 11; v_call: TRBV10-3; cdr3_aa: ATMGSGPGELF
clone_size: few; j_call: TRBJ1-1; cdr3_length: 12; v_call: TRBV29-1; cdr3_aa: SPPGRAWYTEAF
clone_size: many; j_call: TRBJ1-1; cdr3_length: 12; v_call: TRBV7-8; cdr3_aa: ASSVTGHNTEAF
clone_size: once; j_call: TRBJ2-7; cdr3_length: 11; v_call: TRBV9; cdr3_aa: ASSVEEGGEQY
clone_size: -; j_call: TRBJ2-6; cdr3_length: 11; v_call: TRBV20-1; cdr3_aa: SASGDRANVLT
clone_size: -; j_call: TRBJ2-2; cdr3_length: 11; v_call: TRBV9; cdr3_aa: ASSTGSTGELF
clone_size: -; j_call: TRBJ2-2; cdr3_length: 13; v_call: TRBV7-9; cdr3_aa: ASSVGLAGPGELF
clone_size: few; j_call: TRBJ1-2; cdr3_length: 11; v_call: TRBV4-3; cdr3_aa: ASSQDPPSGYT
clone_size: -; j_call: TRBJ2-2; cdr3_length: 13; v_call: TRBV7-9; cdr3_aa: ASSLAGTTYGELF
clone_size: -; j_call: TRBJ2-7; cdr3_length: 9; v_call: TRBV25-1; cdr3_aa: APSTGIEQY
clone_size: -; j_call: TRBJ2-2; cdr3_length: 13; v_call: TRBV2; cdr3_aa: ARSKGLAGTGELF
clone_size: -; j_call: TRBJ1-1; cdr3_length: 9; v_call: TRBV7-3; cdr3_aa: ASSPGTDAF
clone_size: -; j_call: TRBJ2-5; cdr3_length: 9; v_call: TRBV6-5; cdr3_aa: ASSEPATQY
clone_size: -; j_call: TRBJ1-1; cdr3_length: 11; v_call: TRBV6-5; cdr3_aa: ASSHTDNTEAF
clone_size: few; j_call: TRBJ1-1; cdr3_length: 12; v_call: TRBV10-1; cdr3_aa: ASSDTTGHTEAF
clone_size: few; j_call: TRBJ2-7; cdr3_length: 13; v_call: TRBV4-3; cdr3_aa: ASSQEGAGRYEQY
clone_size: -; j_call: TRBJ2-2; cdr3_length: 14; v_call: TRBV7-2; cdr3_aa: ASSQEFQGAVGELF
clone_size: few; j_call: TRBJ1-3; cdr3_length: 13; v_call: TRBV5-1; cdr3_aa: ASSLGRKSGNTIY
clone_size: once; j_call: TRBJ2-1; cdr3_length: 11; v_call: TRBV10-3; cdr3_aa: AIRGADFAEQF
clone_size: -; j_call: TRBJ1-4; cdr3_length: 11; v_call: TRBV20-1; cdr3_aa: SAAGTSDEKLF
clone_size: -; j_call: TRBJ1-5; cdr3_length: 13; v_call: TRBV6-1; cdr3_aa: ASSYSYAGDQPQH
clone_size: -; j_call: TRBJ1-1; cdr3_length: 13; v_call: TRBV11-2; cdr3_aa: ASSLGGGGSTEAF
clone_size: -; j_call: TRBJ1-5; cdr3_length: 16; v_call: TRBV20-1; cdr3_aa: SASPRGVRGTLSQPQH